Each of the 23 T cell receptor beta chains below was sequenced from the same sample in a study of neurological immune-mediated disorders. TCRdb re-called the 5' RACE reads with MiXCR, one entry per CDR3 protein. Of 55,000 to 70,000 distinct CDR3 sequences in the sample, approximately 10% are singletons; the top ten hold 1.5% to 2%. The source material was PBMCs. Receptors originate from a man in his 60s in good health.

As to this clonotype: A much larger clone differs by one base, so this may be a read error. CDR3 loop: CANSLENVRGRGYTF. CDR3 sequence (DNA): TGCGCCAACAGCTTGGAGAATGTCAGGGGGAGAGGCTACACCTTC. V gene TRBV5-1 combines with J gene TRBJ1-2, with 7 bases fitting TRBD1. From germline, CDR1 is SGHRS and CDR2 YFSETQ. This CDR3 is built from 15 residues.

This chain joins TRBV20-1 and TRBJ2-1; no clear D gene. V was trimmed by 2 bases and J by 5 bases, leaving 13 bases between them. The CDR3 has 14 residues. Germline CDR1 is DFQATT and CDR2 is SNEGSKA (reference sequence). Written as DNA, the CDR3 is TGCAGTGCTAGATTGGGCGGAGACCACAATGAGCAGTTCTTC. It translates to CSARLGGDHNEQFF.

The chain carries TRBV7-2 and TRBJ1-6; tentatively, D is TRBD1 (5 bases). Trimming left V 3 bases short and J 8 bases short, with 11 bases between. The CDR3 consists of 14 residues. Germline V CDR1 and CDR2: SGHTA, FQGNSA. CDR3 DNA: TGTGCCAGCAGCTTGTCCCGCAGGGATTCACCCCTCCACTTT. Its translation is CASSLSRRDSPLHF.

This clonotype was detected ten times or more. The V and J genes are TRBV5-1 and TRBJ2-5; D remains ambiguous. This CDR3 has 14 residues. The germline V gene has CDR1 SGHRS and CDR2 YFSETQ. The V gene lost 0 bases and the J gene lost 4 bases, with 10 bases spanning the gap. CDR3 sequence: CASSLAVSRETQYF. The CDR3 bases are TGCGCCAGCAGCTTGGCGGTTAGTCGAGAGACCCAGTACTTC.

This clonotype was recorded many times. The chain carries TRBV28 and TRBJ1-5, with D perhaps TRBD1 (6 bases). The CDR3 is 14 amino acids. Germline V CDR1 and CDR2: MDHEN, SYDVKM. Trimming stripped 10 bases from V and 0 bases from J, with 13 bases between. The CDR3 region is CATQTGNSNQPQHF. CDR3 nucleotides: TGTGCCACCCAGACAGGAAATAGCAATCAGCCCCAGCATTTT.

This clonotype was counted ten times or more. The chain links TRBV7-2 to TRBJ2-5, with a possible D match to TRBD2 (6 bases). CDR1 is SGHTA and CDR2 is FQGNSA in the germline V gene. V gave up 1 base and J gave up 1 base, with 10 bases separating them. This CDR3 is built from 15 residues. The CDR3 DNA reads TGTGCCAGCAGCTTAGGGCGGGGCTTCCAAGAGACCCAGTACTTC. This codes for CASSLGRGFQETQYF.

Concerning this clonotype: At one end, the junction sequence differs from germline, possibly due to a read error. The chain employs TRBV27 and TRBJ1-2; a possible D gene is TRBD1 (5 bases). CDR3 size: 12 residues. The germline V gene has CDR1 MNHEY and CDR2 SMNVEV (reference sequence). As DNA, the CDR3 is TGTGTCAGCAGAGGCAGGGTCGAGGGCTACACCTTC. As protein: CVSRGRVEGYTF.

This clonotype was counted at least ten times. The chain has TRBV18 and TRBJ2-5; D is undetermined. CDR1 is KGHSH, CDR2 LQKENI, per germline. Trimming removed 3 bases at V and 0 bases at J, with 11 bases between. The CDR3 is made up of 15 amino acids. In DNA, the CDR3 is TGTGCCAGCTCACCGATCGGCAGGAACCAAGAGACCCAGTACTTC. Its translation: CASSPIGRNQETQYF.

This clonotype was found many times. The rearrangement uses TRBV5-6 and TRBJ2-1; 11 positions agree with TRBD1. The CDR3 extends over 16 amino acids. CDR1 and CDR2 from the germline V gene are SGHDT and YYEEEE. Unmatched junction bases numbered 8, after V lost 4 bases and J lost 5 bases. CDR3 DNA sequence: TGTGCCAGCAGCCCACGGTGGGACAGGGGGAACAATGAGCAGTTCTTC. It specifies CASSPRWDRGNNEQFF.

This clonotype has a count of ten or more. The chain recombines TRBV12-3 or TRBV12-4 with TRBJ2-3; weak D call: TRBD2 (5 bases). This CDR3 has 15 residues. V was trimmed by 3 bases and J by 1 base, leaving 11 bases between them. The CDR3 sequence is CASSFPLDRTDTQYF. DNA of the CDR3: TGTGCCAGCAGTTTCCCACTAGACCGCACAGATACGCAGTATTTT.

This chain links TRBV20-1 with TRBJ2-7, with 11 bases fitting TRBD2. The CDR3 is 14 amino acids. Germline values: CDR1 DFQATT, CDR2 SNEGSKA (reference sequence). V shed 6 bases, J shed 7 bases, and the junction held 11 bases outside the gene matches. DNA for the CDR3: TGCAGTGCCCCTCTAGCGGGAGGAGTGGGGGAGCAGTACTTC. This encodes CSAPLAGGVGEQYF.

This clonotype was seen at least ten times. V and J are TRBV7-2 and TRBJ2-1; the D gene is possibly TRBD2 (6 bases). Germline values: CDR1 SGHTA, CDR2 FQGNSA. The CDR3 extends over 16 amino acids. Trimming shortened V by 5 bases and J by 1 base, and 15 bases separated the two germline ends. CDR3 bases: TGTGCCAGCAGCGCGTCGGGAGTGTCGTCCTACAATGAGCAGTTCTTC. This gives the protein CASSASGVSSYNEQFF.

The CDR3 region has the DNA TGCGCCAGCAGCTATGGGGGTTTGACAACTAATGAAAAACTGTTTTTT. Translation gives CASSYGGLTTNEKLFF. This chain joins TRBV5-1 and TRBJ1-4, with a tentative D call TRBD1 (5 bases). V lost 3 bases and J 0 bases, leaving 12 bases between the germline ends. In germline, CDR1 is SGHRS, CDR2 YFSETQ. The CDR3 runs 16 residues.

The sample holds many counts of this clonotype. This chain uses TRBV10-3 with TRBJ1-2, with 8 positions matching TRBD1. J lost 6 bases, V lost 3 bases, and 6 bases had no gene match. Germline CDR1 and CDR2: ENHRY and SYGVKD. CDR3 length equals 14 residues. CDR3 bases: TGTGCCATCAGTGAAGCAGGGGGCCCCGATGGCTACACCTTC. Its translation is CAISEAGGPDGYTF.

This clonotype was observed at least ten times. The V gene is TRBV5-1, the J gene TRBJ2-7, with 7 positions matching TRBD1. V lost 5 bases, J lost 0 bases, and 5 bases stayed unmatched. This CDR3 comprises 14 residues. Looked up from germline, CDR1 is SGHRS and CDR2 is YFSETQ. The CDR3 loop reads CASSRQGLSYEQYF. The CDR3 DNA reads as TGCGCCAGCAGTAGACAGGGTCTCTCCTACGAGCAGTACTTC.

At least ten counts were recorded for this clonotype. The chain links TRBV5-1 to TRBJ2-4; the match to TRBD2 covers 9 bases. CDR1 is SGHRS and CDR2 is YFSETQ in the germline V gene. Losses at the gene ends were 4 bases for V and 3 bases for J; bases not matched to a gene: 14. This CDR3 comprises 18 residues. CDR3 region: CASSQGRAGGSDKNIQYF. DNA of the CDR3: TGCGCCAGCAGCCAAGGCAGAGCGGGGGGCTCAGACAAAAACATTCAGTACTTC.

The gene calls are TRBV3-1 and TRBJ2-1, with 8 bases identical to TRBD2. Germline assignment: CDR1 LGHDT and CDR2 YNNKEL (reference sequence). The V and J ends lost 5 bases and 4 bases, in that order; junction bases with no gene match: 4. The CDR3 totals 14 residues. The CDR3 bases are TGTGCCAGCAGCGACGGGGGGGCTTACAATGAGCAGTTCTTC. This encodes CASSDGGAYNEQFF.

The table lists this clonotype with many counts. The chain has TRBV20-1 and TRBJ2-4; TRBD1 agrees at 8 bases. This CDR3 has 14 amino acids. Germline V lookup: CDR1 DFQATT, CDR2 SNEGSKA (reference sequence). V trimming: 3 bases; J trimming: 0 bases; junction bases outside the gene matches: 1. DNA for the CDR3: TGCAGTGCTAGGACAGGGGAAGCCAAAAACATTCAGTACTTC. Translating gives CSARTGEAKNIQYF.

The genes are TRBV4-3 and TRBJ2-4, with D tentatively TRBD2 (7 bases). Trimming took off 3 bases at V and 7 bases at J, with 22 bases between the two ends. CDR3 length: 17 amino acids. CDR1 is LGHNA and CDR2 is YSLEER in the germline V gene. The DNA for the CDR3 is TGCGCCAGCAGCCACGGTAAAGGGGGGGCTCGGAGTAACATTCAGTACTTC. Encoded protein: CASSHGKGGARSNIQYF.

This clonotype was recorded at least ten times. J is TRBJ1-6 and V is TRBV3-1, with D possibly TRBD1 on 5 matching bases. Trimming removed 1 base at V and 10 bases at J, with 8 bases between. This CDR3 has 13 amino acids. The germline CDR1 and CDR2 sequences are LGHDT and YNNKEL (reference sequence). The CDR3 loop is CASSQGGESPLHF. The CDR3 DNA reads TGTGCCAGCAGCCAAGGGGGGGAGTCACCCCTCCACTTT.

The V call is TRBV28, the J call TRBJ2-5; 9 bases map to TRBD1. The CDR3 loop spans 16 amino acids. V gave up 6 bases and J gave up 3 bases; unmatched junction bases: 11. CDR1 is MDHEN, CDR2 SYDVKM, per germline. CDR3 in DNA: TGTGCCAGCAGCACCGACCGTGGACAGGGGAAAGAGACCCAGTACTTC. Translated, it gives CASSTDRGQGKETQYF.

Remarks on this clonotype: A much larger clone is a single base away; this may be a read error. The chain couples TRBV12-3 or TRBV12-4 to TRBJ1-6, with TRBD1 as a possible D gene (6 bases). This CDR3 comprises 13 residues. V was pared by 4 bases and J by 12 bases, with 13 bases between. The CDR3 DNA follows: TGTGCCAGCAGTTCGGGGGGGGCGCAACCCCTCCACTTT. Translating gives CASSSGGAQPLHF.

This clonotype was recorded at least ten times. The rearrangement uses TRBV10-1 and TRBJ2-3, with a possible D match to TRBD2 (5 bases). Trimming took 2 bases from V and 1 from J, leaving 10 bases between them. CDR3 length: 15 residues. CDR1 is WNHNN, CDR2 SYGVQD, per germline (reference sequence). The CDR3 spells CASSERGEGTDTQYF. The CDR3 DNA follows: TGCGCCAGCAGTGAGCGGGGAGAGGGCACAGATACGCAGTATTTT.